One and the same sample provided the 18 T cell receptor beta chains below, sequenced in a study of blood T cell repertoires in COVID-19. The assay was immunoSEQ multiplex PCR, and TCRdb's table has in-frame clones only and misses some. The sample shows under 300,000 clones, 83% of them seen only once. Sample: peripheral blood. The receptors shown here come from a human donor in a cohort sampled during active COVID-19.

The chain recombines TRBV11-1 with TRBJ1-1; D is undetermined. The CDR3 totals 13 residues. Germline V gene sequence: CDR1 SGHAT, CDR2 FQDESV (reference sequence). V was clipped by 3 bases and J by 10 bases, with 15 bases between them. In nucleotides, the CDR3 is TGTGCCAGCAGCTTCCATAGCAATTCCGGAGCTTTCTTT. This gives the protein CASSFHSNSGAFF. The full variable domain, completed using reference TRBV11-1 and TRBJ1-1, is EAEVAQSPRYKITEKSQAVAFWCDPISGHATLYWYRQILGQGPELLVQFQDESVVDDSQLPKDRFSAERLKGVDSTLKIQPAELGDSAMYLCASSFHSNSGAFFGQGTRLTVV.

V usage is TRBV27 and J usage is TRBJ2-3; the match to TRBD1 covers 7 bases. Germline V gives CDR1 MNHEY, CDR2 SMNVEV (reference sequence). V shed 5 bases and J 1 base; nucleotides not matched to a gene: 3. The CDR3 extends over 14 amino acids. CDR3 sequence (DNA): TGTGCCAGCAGTCGTACAGGGGGCACAGATACGCAGTATTTT. This gives the protein CASSRTGGTDTQYF.

The rearrangement joins TRBV24-1 to TRBJ2-7; TRBD1 agrees at 7 bases. CDR3 length equals 16 residues. In germline, CDR1 is KGHDR, CDR2 SFDVKD. J was trimmed by 3 bases and V by 4 bases; bases with no gene match: 11. CDR3 DNA sequence: TGTGCCACCAGTGACCCTACAGGGGACCATCGCTACGAGCAGTACTTC. As protein: CATSDPTGDHRYEQYF.

The CDR3 DNA reads as TGTGCCAGCAGCTTAGCATCTTTCAATCAGCCCCAGCATTTT. Protein sequence: CASSLASFNQPQHF. The gene calls are TRBV7-2 and TRBJ1-5; unclear D gene. The CDR3 is 14 amino acids. CDR1 is SGHTA and CDR2 is FQGNSA in the germline V gene. V was pared by 0 bases and J by 3 bases, with 6 bases between.

The rearrangement uses TRBV15 and TRBJ2-7; 12 nucleotides agree with TRBD1. This CDR3 is built from 16 residues. Germline CDR1 LNHNV, CDR2 YYDKDF (reference sequence). V gave up 1 base and J gave up 4 bases; unmatched junction bases: 5. The CDR3 region is CATSRGGTGGRYEQYF. The CDR3 DNA follows: TGTGCCACCAGCAGAGGAGGGACAGGGGGCCGATACGAGCAGTACTTC.

V usage is TRBV6-5 and J usage is TRBJ1-1; possible D gene TRBD1, 5 bases. This CDR3 has 13 amino acids. Trimming cost V 11 bases and J 6 bases, with 19 bases left between them. Per germline, CDR1 MNHEY and CDR2 SVGAGI. This CDR3 reads CAGEVLGVPEAFF. The CDR3 coding sequence is TGTGCCGGGGAAGTATTAGGGGTTCCTGAAGCTTTCTTT.

The rearrangement links TRBV27 to TRBJ1-5; TRBD1 agrees at 7 bases. V shed 4 bases, J shed 0 bases, and the junction held 9 bases outside the gene matches. The CDR3 is 17 residues long. From germline, CDR1 is MNHEY and CDR2 SMNVEV (reference sequence). CDR3 region: CASSSRTGLYSNQPQHF. CDR3 DNA sequence: TGTGCCAGCAGTTCGAGGACAGGACTTTATAGCAATCAGCCCCAGCATTTT.

The chain couples TRBV19 to TRBJ1-2; D remains ambiguous. This CDR3 is built from 14 residues. Trimming removed 6 bases from V and 0 bases from J, with 11 bases in between. Per the germline V gene, CDR1 is LNHDA and CDR2 is SQIVND (reference sequence). The CDR3 protein is CASSPDKTNYGYTF. CDR3 sequence (DNA): TGTGCCAGTAGCCCCGACAAGACTAACTATGGCTACACCTTC.

CDR3 loop: CASGQGIAKNIQYF. The CDR3 nucleotides read TGCGCCAGCGGACAGGGAATAGCCAAAAACATTCAGTACTTC. J is TRBJ2-4 and V is TRBV5-1, with TRBD1 identical over 8 bases. V lost 7 bases to trimming and J lost 0 bases; unmatched junction nucleotides: 3. Looked up from germline, CDR1 is SGHRS and CDR2 is YFSETQ. This CDR3 region has 14 residues. Together with reference TRBV5-1 and TRBJ2-4, the CDR3 gives the full variable domain: KAGVTQTPRYLIKTRGQQVTLSCSPISGHRSVSWYQQTPGQGLQFLFEYFSETQRNKGNFPGRFSGRQFSNSRSEMNVSTLELGDSALYLCASGQGIAKNIQYFGAGTRLSVL.

V and J are TRBV5-4 and TRBJ2-7; D unresolved. Trimming shortened V by 0 bases and J by 2 bases, and 12 bases separated the two germline ends. The CDR3 consists of 15 residues. The germline V gene encodes CDR1 SGHNT and CDR2 YYREEE (reference sequence). The CDR3 spells CASSLAGRDTYEQYF. CDR3 in DNA: TGTGCCAGCAGCTTGGCGGGTCGTGATACCTACGAGCAGTACTTC.

V is TRBV5-1 and J is TRBJ2-7; D is perhaps TRBD2 (6 bases). Germline-derived CDR1 and CDR2 are SGHRS and YFSETQ. This CDR3 spans 15 amino acids. V gave up 0 bases and J gave up 6 bases, with 16 bases separating them. The CDR3 region is CASSLVGRDGREQYF. CDR3 DNA sequence: TGCGCCAGCAGCTTGGTAGGGCGGGACGGGCGCGAGCAGTACTTC.

V and J are TRBV7-2 and TRBJ2-3; D is perhaps TRBD1 (6 bases). Between the trimmed V and J ends, which lost 5 bases and 2 bases, there was a span of 26 bases. This CDR3 has 19 residues. Germline V gene sequence: CDR1 SGHTA, CDR2 FQGNSA. In DNA, the CDR3 is TGTGCCAGCAGCCCACAGACGAAGGGGCCGGACAGACTCACAGATACGCAGTATTTT. Protein: CASSPQTKGPDRLTDTQYF.

The V and J genes are TRBV10-2 and TRBJ2-5; 11 positions match TRBD2. The ends lost 5 bases at V and 7 bases at J; junction bases unmatched: 12. The CDR3 is 16 residues long. CDR1 is WSHSY, CDR2 SAAADI, per germline. CDR3 DNA: TGCGCCAGCAGTCTAGGGGTGACTAGCGGGATGGGGACCCAGTACTTC. It encodes CASSLGVTSGMGTQYF.

The chain carries TRBV24-1 and TRBJ1-5; 10 bases map to TRBD1. Germline loops: CDR1 KGHDR, CDR2 SFDVKD. The trim removed 1 base at V and 3 bases at J, leaving 11 bases unmatched. There are 19 residues in the CDR3. CDR3 protein: CATSDLFPRDRGLNQPQHF. CDR3 in DNA: TGTGCCACCAGTGATTTATTTCCCCGGGACAGGGGCCTCAATCAGCCCCAGCATTTT.

The CDR3 here is CASSLGRVFGGRRTGEQYF. CDR3 DNA: TGTGCCAGCAGTTTAGGGCGGGTCTTTGGTGGCCGCCGAACGGGAGAGCAGTACTTC. The chain employs TRBV28 and TRBJ2-7; the D gene is possibly TRBD2 (5 bases). The germline gives CDR1 MDHEN, CDR2 SYDVKM. The CDR3 totals 19 residues. Trimming cost V 2 bases and J 7 bases, with 30 bases left between them. Together with reference TRBV28 and TRBJ2-7, the CDR3 gives the full variable domain: DVKVTQSSRYLVKRTGEKVFLECVQDMDHENMFWYRQDPGLGLRLIYFSYDVKMKEKGDIPEGYSVSREKKERFSLILESASTNQTSMYLCASSLGRVFGGRRTGEQYFGPGTRLTVT.

This chain uses TRBV11-1 with TRBJ1-1, with D hard to call. This CDR3 comprises 13 residues. Trimming left V 6 bases short and J 5 bases short, with 13 bases between. Germline CDR1 reads SGHAT; CDR2 reads FQDESV (reference sequence). The CDR3 protein is CASSWGGGTEAFF. The CDR3 DNA follows: TGTGCCAGCAGTTGGGGTGGAGGGACTGAAGCTTTCTTT.

The chain employs TRBV25-1 and TRBJ1-5; possible D gene TRBD1, 5 bases. Per the germline V gene, CDR1 is MGHDK and CDR2 is SYGVNS. Trimming took 4 bases from V and 0 from J, leaving 10 bases between them. The CDR3 totals 15 residues. CDR3 amino acids: CASSGGTFSNQPQHF. The CDR3 coding sequence is TGTGCCAGCAGTGGCGGGACTTTTAGCAATCAGCCCCAGCATTTT. The whole variable domain, remainder taken from reference TRBV25-1 and TRBJ1-5, is EADIYQTPRYLVIGTGKKITLECSQTMGHDKMYWYQQDPGMELHLIHYSYGVNSTEKGDLSSESTVSRIRTEHFPLTLESARPSHTSQYLCASSGGTFSNQPQHFGDGTRLSIL.

The chain has TRBV24-1 and TRBJ2-2, with 11 bases matching TRBD2. V lost 4 bases to trimming and J lost 4 bases; unmatched junction nucleotides: 4. The CDR3 has 16 amino acids. CDR1 is KGHDR, CDR2 SFDVKD, per germline. CDR3 DNA sequence: TGTGCCACCAGTGACCCTACTAGCGGGGGCACCGGGGAGCTGTTTTTT. It translates to CATSDPTSGGTGELFF.